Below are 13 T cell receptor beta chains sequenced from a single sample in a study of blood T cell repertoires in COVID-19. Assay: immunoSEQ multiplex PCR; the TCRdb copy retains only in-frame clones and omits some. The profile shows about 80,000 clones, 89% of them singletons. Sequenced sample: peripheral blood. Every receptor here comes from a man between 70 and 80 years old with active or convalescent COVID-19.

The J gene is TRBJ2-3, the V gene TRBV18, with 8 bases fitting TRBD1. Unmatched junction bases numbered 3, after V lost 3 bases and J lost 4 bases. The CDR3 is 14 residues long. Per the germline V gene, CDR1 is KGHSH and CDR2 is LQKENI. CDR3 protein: CASSPRTGPDTQYF. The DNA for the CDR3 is TGTGCCAGCTCACCCCGGACAGGGCCAGATACGCAGTATTTT.

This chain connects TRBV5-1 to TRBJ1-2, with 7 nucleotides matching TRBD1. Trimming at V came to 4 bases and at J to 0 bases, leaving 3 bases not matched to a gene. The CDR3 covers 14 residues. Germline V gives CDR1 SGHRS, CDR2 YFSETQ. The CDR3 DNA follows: TGCGCCAGCAGCCGGGACAGCCCTAACTATGGCTACACCTTC. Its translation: CASSRDSPNYGYTF.

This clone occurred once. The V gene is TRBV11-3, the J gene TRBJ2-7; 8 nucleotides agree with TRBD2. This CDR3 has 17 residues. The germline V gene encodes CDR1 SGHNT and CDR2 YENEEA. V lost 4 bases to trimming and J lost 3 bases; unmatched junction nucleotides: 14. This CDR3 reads CASSSSPGKGLDYEQYF. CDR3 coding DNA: TGTGCCAGCAGCTCCTCCCCAGGGAAGGGACTAGACTACGAGCAGTACTTC.

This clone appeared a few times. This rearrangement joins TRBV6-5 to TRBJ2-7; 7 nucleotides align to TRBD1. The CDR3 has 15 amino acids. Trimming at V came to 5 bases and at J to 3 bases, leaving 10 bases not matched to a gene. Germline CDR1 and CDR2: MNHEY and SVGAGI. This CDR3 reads CASSTPTGDYYEQYF. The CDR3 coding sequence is TGTGCCAGCAGTACCCCTACAGGGGATTACTACGAGCAGTACTTC.

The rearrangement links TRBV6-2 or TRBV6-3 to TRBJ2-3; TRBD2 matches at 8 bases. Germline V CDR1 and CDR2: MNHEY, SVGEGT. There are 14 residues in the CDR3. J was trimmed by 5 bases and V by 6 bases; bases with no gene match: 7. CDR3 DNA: TGTGCCAGCAGCCGTCGGGGGGGCCTAGATACGCAGTATTTT. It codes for CASSRRGGLDTQYF.

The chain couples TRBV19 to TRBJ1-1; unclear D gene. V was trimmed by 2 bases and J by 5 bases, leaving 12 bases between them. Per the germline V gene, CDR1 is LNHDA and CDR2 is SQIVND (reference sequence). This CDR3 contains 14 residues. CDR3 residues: CASSIHRPGTEAFF. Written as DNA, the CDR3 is TGTGCCAGTAGTATACACCGGCCGGGGACTGAAGCTTTCTTT. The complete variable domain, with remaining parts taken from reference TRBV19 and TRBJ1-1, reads DGGITQSPKYLFRKEGQNVTLSCEQNLNHDAMYWYRQDPGQGLRLIYYSQIVNDFQKGDIAEGYSVSREKKESFPLTVTSAQKNPTAFYLCASSIHRPGTEAFFGQGTRLTVV.

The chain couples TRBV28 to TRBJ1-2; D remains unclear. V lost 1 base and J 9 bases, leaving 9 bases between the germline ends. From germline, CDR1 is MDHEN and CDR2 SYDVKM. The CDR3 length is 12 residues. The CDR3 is CASSLSAGSYTF. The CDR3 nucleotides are TGTGCCAGCAGTTTATCGGCAGGAAGCTACACCTTC.

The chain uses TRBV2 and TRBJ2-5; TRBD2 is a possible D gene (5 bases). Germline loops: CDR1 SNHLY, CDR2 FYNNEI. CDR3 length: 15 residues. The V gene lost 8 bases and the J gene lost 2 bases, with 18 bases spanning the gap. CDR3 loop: CASGRGQAVQETQYF. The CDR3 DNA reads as TGTGCCAGCGGTCGCGGGCAGGCGGTACAAGAGACCCAGTACTTC.

The CDR3 protein is CASSLDLMQGNYGYTF. Written as DNA, the CDR3 is TGTGCCAGCAGCTTAGATCTAATGCAGGGGAACTATGGCTACACCTTC. This chain connects TRBV11-2 to TRBJ1-2; D is possibly TRBD1 (6 bases). Trimming stripped 0 bases from V and 2 bases from J, with 13 bases between. The CDR3 loop spans 16 amino acids. Germline V gene data show CDR1 as SGHAT and CDR2 as FQNNGV.

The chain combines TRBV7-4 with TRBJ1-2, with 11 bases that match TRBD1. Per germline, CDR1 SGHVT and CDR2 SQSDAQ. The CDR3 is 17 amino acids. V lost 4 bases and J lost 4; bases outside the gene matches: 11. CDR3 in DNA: TGTGCCAGCAGCTCGACTTGGGGACAGGGGGTCGTCTATGGCTACACCTTC. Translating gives CASSSTWGQGVVYGYTF.

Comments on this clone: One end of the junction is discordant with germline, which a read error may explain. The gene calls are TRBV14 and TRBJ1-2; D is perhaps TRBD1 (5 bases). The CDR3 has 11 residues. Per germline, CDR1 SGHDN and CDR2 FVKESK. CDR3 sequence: CASSQDGAGSF. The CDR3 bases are TGTGCCAGCAGCCAAGATGGGGCAGGGTCCTTC.

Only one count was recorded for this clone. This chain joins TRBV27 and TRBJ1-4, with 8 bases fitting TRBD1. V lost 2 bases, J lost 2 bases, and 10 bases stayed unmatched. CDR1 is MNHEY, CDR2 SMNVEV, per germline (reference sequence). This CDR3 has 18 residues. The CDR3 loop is CASSLLAPRGLTNEKLFF. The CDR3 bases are TGTGCCAGCAGTTTACTGGCTCCCAGGGGGCTTACTAATGAAAAACTGTTTTTT.

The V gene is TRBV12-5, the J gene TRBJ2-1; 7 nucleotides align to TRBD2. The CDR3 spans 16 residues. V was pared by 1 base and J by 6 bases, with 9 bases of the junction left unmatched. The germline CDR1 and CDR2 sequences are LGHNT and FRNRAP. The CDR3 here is CASGLASGVKGNEQFF. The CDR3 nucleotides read TGTGCTAGTGGTTTGGCCAGCGGGGTAAAGGGCAATGAGCAGTTCTTC.